This TCR beta chain emerged from a study of a mutant IDH1 vaccine in newly diagnosed glioma (dated by TCRdb to about 2021). Some background on the complete study: Eight vaccinations were administered to patients in weeks 1, 3, 5, 7, 11, 15, 19 and 23, corresponding to visits V03 through V10. Vaccination began 4-6 weeks after radiotherapy alone, or alongside temozolomide cycles in the chemotherapy-containing groups. The roughly 32 treated patients were approximately 62% male and roughly 40% female, with a mean age of 40.4 years. Prior to enrollment, patients had been given standard therapy consisting of radiotherapy alone, temozolomide alone, or radiochemotherapy with temozolomide, with the combination given to most patients. Peripheral blood samples were drawn at six visits, namely V03 (baseline), V05, V07, V10, V12 and V13. For exploratory analyses, longitudinal TCRB deep sequencing was carried out in roughly 23 treated patients wherever samples were available. Here is what the overall study found, with its caveats: No apparent relationship was observed between pseudoprogression and alterations in the top peripheral T cell clonotypes detected by TCRB sequencing. Availability determined which PBMC samples were chosen for TCRB deep sequencing. The authors noted that analyses of patient blood samples could not be reproduced because of sample limitations. Across multiple MHC alleles, vaccine-induced immune responses were seen in nearly 95% of patients.

Preparation of the library involved the immunoSEQ multiplex PCR assay. The hsTCRB Kit was used according to the manufacturer's protocol to amplify rearranged TCR beta chain sequences. TCRB libraries were sequenced on an Illumina MiSeq. In the authors' own workflow: Demultiplexing, trimming and gene mapping were performed with the kit vendor's proprietary platform. Sourced from immuneACCESS, this table was stored by TCRdb with only in-frame sequences that have V and J called. A share of the clones is absent; for the studies checked, an unresolved V gene accounts for under half, and the remainder has no known explanation. For V, J and clone size, that table is used; D and trimming come from the DNA. In this sample the table shows tens of thousands of clones, less than 85% of which occur a single time. The ten most abundant clones make up about 3.7% of the sample. Of note for this clone: This clone's antigen is unknown. Base qualities are not at hand, and no much larger clone is one base apart.

Interpreted using the paper, the time point label stands for: week 11, during vaccination. A 20-mer mutant IDH1 peptide at 300 micrograms in Montanide made up each vaccine dose, which was injected subcutaneously together with topical imiquimod. All donors had newly diagnosed IDH1-mutant astrocytomas of WHO grade 3 or 4 that showed loss of nuclear ATRX. The samples were drawn from NOA16, a multicentre, single-arm, open-label phase I trial in Germany that tested a mutant IDH1 peptide vaccine in humans for the first time. The DNeasy Blood and Tissue Kit was used to extract genomic DNA from EDTA blood for TCRB sequencing. From its cysteine to its phenylalanine, the CDR3 spans 16 amino acids. The CDR3 DNA has 48 bases and is translated from base 1. A distance of 23 bases separates the germline ends of V and J, which lose 5 bases and 7 bases respectively. For CDR1 and CDR2, the germline V gene lists MDHEN and SYDVKM.

The material sequenced was PBMCs, taken from a glioma patient whose treatment included an IDH1 peptide vaccine. Recombination joined TRBV28 with TRBJ1-1; the D gene is possibly TRBD1, with 6 bases matching. The sequence came from a man between 25 and 39 years old with glioma. For the CDR3, the sequence is CASSPPDRQGRGEAFF. The DNA sequence reads TGTGCCAGCAGTCCCCCGGACAGACAAGGAAGGGGTGAAGCTTTCTTT. Joined to the reference TRBV28 and TRBJ1-1 proteins, this CDR3 gives the full variable domain: DVKVTQSSRYLVKRTGEKVFLECVQDMDHENMFWYRQDPGLGLRLIYFSYDVKMKEKGDIPEGYSVSREKKERFSLILESASTNQTSMYLCASSPPDRQGRGEAFFGQGTRLTVV.